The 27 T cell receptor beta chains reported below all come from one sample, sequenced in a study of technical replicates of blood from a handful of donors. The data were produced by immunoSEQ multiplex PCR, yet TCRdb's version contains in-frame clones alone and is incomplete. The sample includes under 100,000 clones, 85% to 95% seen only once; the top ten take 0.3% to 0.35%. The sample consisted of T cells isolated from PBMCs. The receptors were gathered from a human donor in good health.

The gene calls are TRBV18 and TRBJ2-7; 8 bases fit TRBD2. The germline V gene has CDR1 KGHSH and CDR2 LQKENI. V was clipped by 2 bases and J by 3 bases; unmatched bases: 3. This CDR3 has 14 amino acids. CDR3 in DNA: TGTGCCAGCTCACCAGCGAGCGGGAGCTACGAGCAGTACTTC. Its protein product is CASSPASGSYEQYF.

This CDR3 is CASSFWGDGYTF. Here the CDR3 DNA reads TGTGCCAGCAGCTTCTGGGGGGATGGCTACACCTTC. The chain combines TRBV11-2 with TRBJ1-2, with D tentatively TRBD1 (5 bases). CDR3 length: 12 amino acids. V gave up 3 bases and J gave up 6 bases, with 8 bases separating them. Germline values: CDR1 SGHAT, CDR2 FQNNGV.

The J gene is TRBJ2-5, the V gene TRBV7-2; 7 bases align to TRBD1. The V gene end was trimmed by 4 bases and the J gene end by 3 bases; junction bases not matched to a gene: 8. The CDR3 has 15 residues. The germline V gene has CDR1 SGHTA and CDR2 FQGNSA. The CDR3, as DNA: TGTGCCAGCAGCTCCCGGACAGGAAGGGAAGAGACCCAGTACTTC. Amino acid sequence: CASSSRTGREETQYF.

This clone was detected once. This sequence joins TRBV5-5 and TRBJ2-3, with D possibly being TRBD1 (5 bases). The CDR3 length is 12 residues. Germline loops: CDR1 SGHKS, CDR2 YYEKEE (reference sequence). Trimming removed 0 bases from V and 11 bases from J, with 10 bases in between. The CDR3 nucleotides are TGTGCCAGCAGCTTGGTAGGGGCGCTGCAGTATTTT. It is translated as CASSLVGALQYF.

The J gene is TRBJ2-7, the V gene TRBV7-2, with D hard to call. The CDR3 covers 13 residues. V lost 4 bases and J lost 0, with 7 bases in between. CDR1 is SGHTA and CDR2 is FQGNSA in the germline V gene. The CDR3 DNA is TGTGCCAGCAGCTCCGGCGGCTCCTACGAGCAGTACTTC. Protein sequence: CASSSGGSYEQYF.

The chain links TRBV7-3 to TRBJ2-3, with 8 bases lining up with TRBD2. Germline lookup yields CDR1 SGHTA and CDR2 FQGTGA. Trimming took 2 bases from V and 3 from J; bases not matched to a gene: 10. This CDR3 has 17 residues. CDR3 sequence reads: CASSLAGGPGLTDTQYF. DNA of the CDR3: TGTGCCAGCAGCTTAGCGGGAGGCCCTGGGCTGACAGATACGCAGTATTTT.

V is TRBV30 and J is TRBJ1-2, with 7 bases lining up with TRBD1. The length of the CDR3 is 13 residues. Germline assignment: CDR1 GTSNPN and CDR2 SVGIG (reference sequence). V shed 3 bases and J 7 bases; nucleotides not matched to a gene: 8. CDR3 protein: CAWRQGRRGGYTF. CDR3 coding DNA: TGTGCCTGGAGACAGGGGCGCAGGGGTGGCTACACCTTC.

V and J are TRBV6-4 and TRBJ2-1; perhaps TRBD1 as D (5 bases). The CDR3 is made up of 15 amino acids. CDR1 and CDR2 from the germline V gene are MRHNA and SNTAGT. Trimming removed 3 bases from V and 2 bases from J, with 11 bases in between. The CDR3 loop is CASSEVETAYNEQFF. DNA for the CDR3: TGTGCCAGCAGTGAAGTAGAGACAGCCTACAATGAGCAGTTCTTC.

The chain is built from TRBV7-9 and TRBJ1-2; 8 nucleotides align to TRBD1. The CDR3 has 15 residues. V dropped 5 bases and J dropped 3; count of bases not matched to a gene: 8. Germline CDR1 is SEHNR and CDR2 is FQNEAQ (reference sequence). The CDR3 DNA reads TGTGCCAGCAGCAAGGGGACAGGTCGTTACTATGGCTACACCTTC. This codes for CASSKGTGRYYGYTF.

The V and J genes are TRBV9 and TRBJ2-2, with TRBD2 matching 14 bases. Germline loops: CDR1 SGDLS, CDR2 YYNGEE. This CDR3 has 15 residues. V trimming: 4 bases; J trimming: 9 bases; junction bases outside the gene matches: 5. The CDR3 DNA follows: TGTGCCAGCAGCCCAGGGACTAGCGGGAGCTGGGAGCTGTTTTTT. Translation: CASSPGTSGSWELFF.

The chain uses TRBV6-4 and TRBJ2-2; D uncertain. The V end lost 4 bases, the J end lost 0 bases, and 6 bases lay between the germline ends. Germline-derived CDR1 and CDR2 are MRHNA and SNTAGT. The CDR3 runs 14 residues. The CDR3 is CASSVSANTGELFF. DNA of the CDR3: TGTGCCAGCAGTGTTTCCGCGAACACCGGGGAGCTGTTTTTT.

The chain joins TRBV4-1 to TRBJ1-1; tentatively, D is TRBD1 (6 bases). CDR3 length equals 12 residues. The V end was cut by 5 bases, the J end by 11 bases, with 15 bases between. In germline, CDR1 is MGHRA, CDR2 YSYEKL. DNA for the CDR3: TGCGCCAGCAGCGCTACCGGGACACAGGCTTTCTTT. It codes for CASSATGTQAFF.

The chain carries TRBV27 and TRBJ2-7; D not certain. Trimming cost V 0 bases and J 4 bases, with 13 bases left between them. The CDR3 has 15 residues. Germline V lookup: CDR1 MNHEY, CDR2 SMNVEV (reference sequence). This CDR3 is CASSLSLEFRYEQYF. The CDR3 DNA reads TGTGCCAGCAGTTTATCGCTAGAATTTAGGTACGAGCAGTACTTC.

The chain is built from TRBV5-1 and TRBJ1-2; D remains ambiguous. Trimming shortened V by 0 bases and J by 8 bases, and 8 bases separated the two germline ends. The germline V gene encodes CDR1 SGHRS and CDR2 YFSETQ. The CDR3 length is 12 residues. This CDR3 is CASSLASEGYTF. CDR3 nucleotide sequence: TGCGCCAGCAGCTTGGCCAGCGAGGGCTACACCTTC. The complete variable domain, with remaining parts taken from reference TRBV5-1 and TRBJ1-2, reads KAGVTQTPRYLIKTRGQQVTLSCSPISGHRSVSWYQQTPGQGLQFLFEYFSETQRNKGNFPGRFSGRQFSNSRSEMNVSTLELGDSALYLCASSLASEGYTFGSGTRLTVV.

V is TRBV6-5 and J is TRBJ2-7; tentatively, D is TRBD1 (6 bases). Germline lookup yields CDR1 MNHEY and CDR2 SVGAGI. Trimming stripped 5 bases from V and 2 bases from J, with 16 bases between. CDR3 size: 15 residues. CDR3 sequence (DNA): TGTGCCAGCAGTACTTCAGGGGTTTTCCCCTACGAGCAGTACTTC. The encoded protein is CASSTSGVFPYEQYF.

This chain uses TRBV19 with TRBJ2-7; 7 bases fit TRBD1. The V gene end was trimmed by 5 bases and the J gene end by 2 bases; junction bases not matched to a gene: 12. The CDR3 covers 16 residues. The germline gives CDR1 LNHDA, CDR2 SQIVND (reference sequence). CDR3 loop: CASSLVIETGPYEQYF. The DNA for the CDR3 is TGTGCCAGTAGTTTGGTAATCGAGACAGGGCCCTACGAGCAGTACTTC.

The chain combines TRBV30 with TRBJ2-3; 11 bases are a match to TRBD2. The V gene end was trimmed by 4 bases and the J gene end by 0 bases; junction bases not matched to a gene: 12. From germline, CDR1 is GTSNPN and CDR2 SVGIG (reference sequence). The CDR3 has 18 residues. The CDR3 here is CAWNPTSGSFFSTDTQYF. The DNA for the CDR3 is TGTGCCTGGAACCCTACTAGCGGGAGTTTCTTTAGCACAGATACGCAGTATTTT.

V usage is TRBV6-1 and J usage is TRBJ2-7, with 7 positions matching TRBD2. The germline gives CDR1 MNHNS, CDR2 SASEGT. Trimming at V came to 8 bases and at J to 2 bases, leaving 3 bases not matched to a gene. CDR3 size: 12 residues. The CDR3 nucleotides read TGTGCCAGCGGGGGGGAACCCTACGAGCAGTACTTC. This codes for CASGGEPYEQYF.

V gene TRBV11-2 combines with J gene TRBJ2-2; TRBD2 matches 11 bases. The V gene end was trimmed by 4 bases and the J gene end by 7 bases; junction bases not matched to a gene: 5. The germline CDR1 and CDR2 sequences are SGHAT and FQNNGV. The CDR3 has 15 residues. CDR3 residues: CASSSSGRWNGELFF. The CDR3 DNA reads TGTGCCAGCAGCTCTAGCGGGAGGTGGAACGGGGAGCTGTTTTTT.

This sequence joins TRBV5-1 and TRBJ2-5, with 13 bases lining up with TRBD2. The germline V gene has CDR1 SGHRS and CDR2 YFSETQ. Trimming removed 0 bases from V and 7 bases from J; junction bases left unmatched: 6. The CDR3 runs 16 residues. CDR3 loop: CASSLDGLAGDATQYF. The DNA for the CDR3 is TGCGCCAGCAGCTTGGACGGACTAGCGGGAGATGCGACCCAGTACTTC. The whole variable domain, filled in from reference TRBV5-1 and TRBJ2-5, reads KAGVTQTPRYLIKTRGQQVTLSCSPISGHRSVSWYQQTPGQGLQFLFEYFSETQRNKGNFPGRFSGRQFSNSRSEMNVSTLELGDSALYLCASSLDGLAGDATQYFGPGTRLLVL.

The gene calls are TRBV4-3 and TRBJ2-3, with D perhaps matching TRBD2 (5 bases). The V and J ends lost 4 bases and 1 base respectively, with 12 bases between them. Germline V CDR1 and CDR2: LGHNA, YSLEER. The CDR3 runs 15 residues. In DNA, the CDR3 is TGCGCCAGCAGCCCGTCTCGGGGTGGCACAGATACGCAGTATTTT. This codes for CASSPSRGGTDTQYF.

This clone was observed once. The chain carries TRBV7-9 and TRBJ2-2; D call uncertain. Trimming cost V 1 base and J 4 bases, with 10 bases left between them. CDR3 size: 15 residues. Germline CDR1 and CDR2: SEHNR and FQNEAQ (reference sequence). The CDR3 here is CASSLGSPGTGELFF. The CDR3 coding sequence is TGTGCCAGCAGCTTAGGATCCCCAGGCACCGGGGAGCTGTTTTTT.

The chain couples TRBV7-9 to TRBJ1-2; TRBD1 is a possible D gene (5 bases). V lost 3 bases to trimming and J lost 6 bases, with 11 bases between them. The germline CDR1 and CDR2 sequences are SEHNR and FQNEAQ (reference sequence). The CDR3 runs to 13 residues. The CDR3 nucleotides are TGTGCCAGCAGCTTTACAGGAGTGGATGGCTACACCTTC. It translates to CASSFTGVDGYTF.

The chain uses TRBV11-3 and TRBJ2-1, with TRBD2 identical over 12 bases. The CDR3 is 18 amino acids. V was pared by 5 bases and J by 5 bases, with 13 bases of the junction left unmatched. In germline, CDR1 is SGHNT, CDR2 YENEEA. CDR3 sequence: CASSRGLAGGRYDNEQFF. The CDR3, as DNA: TGTGCCAGCAGCAGGGGCCTAGCGGGAGGGAGGTATGACAATGAGCAGTTCTTC.

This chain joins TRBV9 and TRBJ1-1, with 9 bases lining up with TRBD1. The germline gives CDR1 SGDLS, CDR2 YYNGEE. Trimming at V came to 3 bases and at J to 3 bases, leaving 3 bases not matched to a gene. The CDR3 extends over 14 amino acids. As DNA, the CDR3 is TGTGCCAGCAGCGAGACAGGGGGACACACTGAAGCTTTCTTT. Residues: CASSETGGHTEAFF.

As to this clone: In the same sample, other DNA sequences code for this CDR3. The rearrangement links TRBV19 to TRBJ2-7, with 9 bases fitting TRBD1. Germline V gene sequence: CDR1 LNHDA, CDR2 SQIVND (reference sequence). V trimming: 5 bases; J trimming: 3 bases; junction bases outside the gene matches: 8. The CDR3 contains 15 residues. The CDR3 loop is CASSGPGTGIYEQYF. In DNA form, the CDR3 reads TGTGCCAGTAGTGGCCCCGGGACAGGGATCTACGAGCAGTACTTC.

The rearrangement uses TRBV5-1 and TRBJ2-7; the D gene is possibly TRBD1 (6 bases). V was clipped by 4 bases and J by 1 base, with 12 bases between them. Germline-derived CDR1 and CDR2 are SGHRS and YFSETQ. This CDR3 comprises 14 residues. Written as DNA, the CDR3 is TGCGCCAGCAGCACAACAGGGCGGTCCTACGAGCAGTACTTC. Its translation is CASSTTGRSYEQYF.